This T cell receptor (beta chain) was identified during a study of long-term antiretroviral therapy in people with HIV. General study results and limits: Post-ART diversity increased but stayed below transplant donor controls.

The CDR3 sequence is 15 residues long. The germline V gene encodes CDR1 MNHEY and CDR2 SVGAGI. The junction had 3 bases not matched to a gene; V was cut back by 6 bases and J by 0 bases. Investigators performed immunoSEQ version v3.0 at survey level. TCRdb's copy holds only in-frame clones and misses some; the assay was immunoSEQ multiplex PCR. The sample has roughly 38,000 clones, roughly 78% seen once. Concerning this clone: Its cognate antigen is unknown.

The sequenced sample was unsorted PBMCs, obtained 3.4 years after starting antiretroviral therapy. This chain connects TRBV6-5 to TRBJ2-2, with 8 bases that match TRBD1. The clonotype was recovered from a man aged 25-45 years with HIV. The CDR3 region has the DNA TGTGCCAGCAGACCGACAGGGGCGAACACCGGGGAGCTGTTTTTT. Translating gives CASRPTGANTGELFF.